This is a list of T cell receptor beta chains from one sample in a study of T cell responses to AZD1222 COVID-19 vaccine. Generated by immunoSEQ multiplex PCR, the TCRdb table keeps only in-frame clones and is missing some. The table records 110,000 or so clones, around 83% of them present only once. Sequenced here: peripheral blood, sampled 28 days after the second AZD1222 dose. These receptors were collected from an adult who received the AZD1222 COVID-19 vaccine. Both conserved end residues are part of each CDR3. A D gene is named only where the DNA matches it firmly. Clone sizes are given selectively: once, few, many, or a class where the clone is expanded.

CDR3: CASSDRGRATYGYTF
DNA: TGTGCCAGCAGCGATAGGGGGAGGGCGACCTATGGCTACACCTTC
V: TRBV3-1/TRBV3-2
size: NA
J: TRBJ1-2
D: NA

CDR3: CASSFLSSYNSPLHF
DNA: TGTGCCAGCAGTTTCCTGAGCTCCTATAATTCACCCCTCCACTTT
V: TRBV27
size: NA
J: TRBJ1-6
D: NA

CDR3: CSVEGESGELFF
DNA: TGCAGCGTTGAGGGGGAATCCGGGGAGCTGTTTTTT
V: TRBV29-1
size: NA
J: TRBJ2-2
D: NA

CDR3: CASSQDPAWKTQYF
DNA: TGCGCCAGCAGCCAAGATCCGGCTTGGAAGACCCAGTACTTC
V: TRBV4-1
size: NA
J: TRBJ2-5
D: NA

CDR3: CASSVVGFSEQFF
DNA: TGTGCCAGCAGCGTAGTAGGGTTCAGTGAGCAGTTCTTC
V: TRBV28
size: NA
J: TRBJ2-1
D: NA

CDR3: CASSLIGGEETQYF
DNA: TGTGCCAGCAGCTTGATCGGCGGGGAAGAGACCCAGTACTTC
V: TRBV5-6
size: few
J: TRBJ2-5
D: NA

CDR3: CASSERQDSNQPQHF
DNA: TGTGCCAGCAGTGAAAGGCAAGATAGCAATCAGCCCCAGCATTTT
V: TRBV2
size: once
J: TRBJ1-5
D: NA

CDR3: CASSPDIANTGELFF
DNA: TGCGCCAGCAGCCCGGACATCGCGAACACCGGGGAGCTGTTTTTT
V: TRBV5-1
size: NA
J: TRBJ2-2
D: NA

CDR3: CASTSQGTFYEQYF
DNA: TGTGCCAGCACCTCTCAGGGGACATTCTACGAGCAGTACTTC
V: TRBV2
size: NA
J: TRBJ2-7
D: NA

CDR3: CASEGASDEQFF
DNA: TGTGCCAGCGAGGGGGCATCCGATGAGCAGTTCTTC
V: TRBV27
size: NA
J: TRBJ2-1
D: TRBD1

CDR3: CASSSFRGGRSSGANVLTF
DNA: TGTGCCAGCAGCTCCTTCCGGGGGGGAAGGAGCTCTGGGGCCAACGTCCTGACTTTC
V: TRBV5-4
size: once
J: TRBJ2-6
D: TRBD2

CDR3: CASSLRGGRGTGELFF
DNA: TGTGCCAGCAGCTTGCGAGGAGGGCGGGGGACCGGGGAGCTGTTTTTT
V: TRBV5-4
size: NA
J: TRBJ2-2
D: TRBD2

CDR3: CASGTGGRGQPQHF
DNA: TGTGCCAGTGGCACAGGGGGTAGGGGACAGCCCCAGCATTTT
V: TRBV19
size: once
J: TRBJ1-5
D: TRBD1

CDR3: CARYRKLNTEAFF
DNA: TGTGCCCGCTACAGGAAGTTGAACACTGAAGCTTTCTTT
V: TRBV30
size: NA
J: TRBJ1-1
D: NA

CDR3: CASSPGLAGVFSSYNEQFF
DNA: TGCGCCAGCAGCCCCGGACTAGCGGGGGTTTTTAGCTCCTACAATGAGCAGTTCTTC
V: TRBV5-1
size: NA
J: TRBJ2-1
D: TRBD2

CDR3: CASSPQGGISPLHF
DNA: TGTGCCAGCAGCCCGCAAGGGGGAATTTCACCCCTCCACTTT
V: TRBV6-5
size: once
J: TRBJ1-6
D: NA

CDR3: CASVNGRQGGTDTQYF
DNA: TGTGCCAGCGTGAATGGAAGACAGGGCGGCACAGATACGCAGTATTTT
V: TRBV2
size: once
J: TRBJ2-3
D: TRBD1

CDR3: CATSAIGTSGGKTQYF
DNA: TGTGCCACCAGTGCCATTGGGACTAGCGGGGGCAAGACCCAGTACTTC
V: TRBV24-1
size: NA
J: TRBJ2-5
D: TRBD2

CDR3: CASSMGNLYEQYF
DNA: TGTGCCAGTAGTATGGGAAATCTTTACGAGCAGTACTTC
V: TRBV19
size: NA
J: TRBJ2-7
D: NA

CDR3: CASSLQGGYGYTF
DNA: TGTGCCAGCAGCTTACAGGGCGGCTATGGCTACACCTTC
V: TRBV7-2
size: NA
J: TRBJ1-2
D: NA

CDR3: CASILVRSYNEQFF
DNA: TGTGCCAGCATCCTCGTCCGCTCCTACAATGAGCAGTTCTTC
V: TRBV6-5
size: NA
J: TRBJ2-1
D: NA

CDR3: CASSPLSGLVQETQYF
DNA: TGTGCCAGCAGCCCCCTATCCGGGCTTGTACAAGAGACCCAGTACTTC
V: TRBV14
size: NA
J: TRBJ2-5
D: NA

CDR3: CASSQGTVTGNTIYF
DNA: TGTGCCAGCAGCCAAGGGACGGTGACTGGAAACACCATATATTTT
V: TRBV4-2
size: once
J: TRBJ1-3
D: NA